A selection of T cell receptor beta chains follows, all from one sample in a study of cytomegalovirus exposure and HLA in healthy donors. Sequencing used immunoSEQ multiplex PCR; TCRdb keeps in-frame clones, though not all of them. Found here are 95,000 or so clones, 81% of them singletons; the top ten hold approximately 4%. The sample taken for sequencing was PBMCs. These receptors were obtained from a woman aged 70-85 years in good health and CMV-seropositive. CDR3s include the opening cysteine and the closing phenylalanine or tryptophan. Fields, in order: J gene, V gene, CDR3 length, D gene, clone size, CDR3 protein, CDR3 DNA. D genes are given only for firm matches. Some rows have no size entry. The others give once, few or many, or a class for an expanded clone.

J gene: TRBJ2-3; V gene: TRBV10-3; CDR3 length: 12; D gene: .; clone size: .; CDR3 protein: CAISEPGNTQYF; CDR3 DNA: TGTGCCATCAGTGAGCCAGGGAATACGCAGTATTTT
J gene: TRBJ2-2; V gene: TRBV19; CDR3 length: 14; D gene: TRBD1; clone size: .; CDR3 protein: CAIRDRGHTGELFF; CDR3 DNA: TGTGCCATCCGGGACAGGGGGCATACCGGGGAGCTGTTTTTT
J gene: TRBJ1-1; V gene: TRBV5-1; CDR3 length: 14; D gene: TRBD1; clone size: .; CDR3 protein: CASSLGQGSTEAFF; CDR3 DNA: TGCGCCAGCAGCCTAGGACAGGGATCCACTGAAGCTTTCTTT
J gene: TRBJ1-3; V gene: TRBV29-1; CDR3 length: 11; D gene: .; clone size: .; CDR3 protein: CSVLTGNTIYF; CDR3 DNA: TGCAGCGTTTTGACAGGAAACACCATATATTTT
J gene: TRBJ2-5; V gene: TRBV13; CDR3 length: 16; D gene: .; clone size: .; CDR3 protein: CASSLGGWWREETQYF; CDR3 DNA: TGTGCCAGCAGCCTTGGAGGGTGGTGGCGGGAAGAGACCCAGTACTTC
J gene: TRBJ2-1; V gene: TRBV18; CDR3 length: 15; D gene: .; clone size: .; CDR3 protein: CASSPPSSNYNEQFF; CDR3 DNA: TGTGCCAGCTCACCACCTAGCAGCAATTACAATGAGCAGTTCTTC
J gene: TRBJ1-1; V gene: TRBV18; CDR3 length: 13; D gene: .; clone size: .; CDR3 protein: CASSPEQNTEAFF; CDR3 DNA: TGTGCCAGCTCTCCCGAGCAGAACACTGAAGCTTTCTTT
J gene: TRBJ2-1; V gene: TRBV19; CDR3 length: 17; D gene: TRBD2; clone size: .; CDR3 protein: CASTTRRQRGRVSEQFF; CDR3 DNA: TGTGCCAGTACTACGAGACGCCAGCGGGGGAGGGTCAGTGAGCAGTTCTTC
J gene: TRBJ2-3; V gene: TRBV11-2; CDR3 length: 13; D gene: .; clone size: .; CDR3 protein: CASSAGPTDTQYF; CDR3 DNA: TGTGCCAGCAGCGCGGGTCCCACAGATACGCAGTATTTT
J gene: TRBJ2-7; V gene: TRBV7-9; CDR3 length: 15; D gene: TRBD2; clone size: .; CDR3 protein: CASSPGGASSYEQYF; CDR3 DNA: TGTGCCAGCAGCCCCGGGGGGGCCAGCTCCTACGAGCAGTACTTC
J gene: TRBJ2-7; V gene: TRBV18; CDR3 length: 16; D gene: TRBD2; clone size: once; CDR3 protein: CASSPDGGGGRYEQYF; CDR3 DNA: TGTGCCAGCTCACCGGACGGGGGGGGAGGACGCTACGAGCAGTACTTC
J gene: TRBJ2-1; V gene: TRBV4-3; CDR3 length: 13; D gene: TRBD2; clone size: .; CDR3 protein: CASSRVAGDEQFF; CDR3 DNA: TGCGCCAGCAGCCGAGTAGCGGGAGATGAGCAGTTCTTC
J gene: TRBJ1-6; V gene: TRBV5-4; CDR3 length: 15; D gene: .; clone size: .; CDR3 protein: CASSLGLLEPSPLHF; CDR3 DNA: TGTGCCAGCAGCTTGGGACTTCTGGAACCTTCACCCCTCCACTTT
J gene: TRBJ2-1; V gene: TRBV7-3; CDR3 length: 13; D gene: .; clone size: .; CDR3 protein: CASSLARGNEQFF; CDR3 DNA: TGTGCCAGCAGCTTAGCCCGGGGCAATGAGCAGTTCTTC
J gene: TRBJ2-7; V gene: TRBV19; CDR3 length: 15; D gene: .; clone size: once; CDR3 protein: CASSIVGGWAGEQYF; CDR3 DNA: TGTGCCAGTAGTATTGTGGGAGGATGGGCAGGCGAGCAGTACTTC
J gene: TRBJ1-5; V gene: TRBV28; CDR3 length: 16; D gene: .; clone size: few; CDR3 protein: CASSSRTEGRGQPQHF; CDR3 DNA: TGTGCCAGCAGTTCCCGGACAGAAGGCCGGGGTCAGCCCCAGCATTTT
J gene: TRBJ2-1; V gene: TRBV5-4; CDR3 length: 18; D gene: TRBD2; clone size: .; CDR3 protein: CASSLGNRGSGRAGEQFF; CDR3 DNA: TGTGCCAGCAGCTTGGGGAACCGGGGTAGCGGGAGGGCGGGTGAGCAGTTCTTC
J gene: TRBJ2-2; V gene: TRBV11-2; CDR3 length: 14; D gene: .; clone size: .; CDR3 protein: CASSWGGYPAGLFF; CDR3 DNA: TGTGCCAGCAGCTGGGGGGGCTACCCCGCGGGGCTGTTTTTT
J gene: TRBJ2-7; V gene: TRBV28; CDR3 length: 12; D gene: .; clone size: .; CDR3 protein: CATGRPQGEQYF; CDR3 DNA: TGTGCCACTGGGAGGCCCCAGGGCGAGCAGTACTTC
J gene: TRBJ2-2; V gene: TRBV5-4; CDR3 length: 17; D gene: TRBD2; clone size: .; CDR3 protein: CASSLKAGSGRTGELFF; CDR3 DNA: TGTGCCAGCAGCTTGAAGGCAGGGAGCGGGAGGACCGGGGAGCTGTTTTTT
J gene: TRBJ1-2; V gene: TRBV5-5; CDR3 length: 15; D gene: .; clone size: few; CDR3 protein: CASSLAWRGAYGYTF; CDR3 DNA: TGTGCCAGCAGCTTGGCCTGGAGGGGAGCCTATGGCTACACCTTC
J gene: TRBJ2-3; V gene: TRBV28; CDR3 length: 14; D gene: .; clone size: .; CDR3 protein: CASSPPGYTDTQYF; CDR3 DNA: TGTGCCAGCAGCCCCCCCGGGTACACAGATACGCAGTATTTT
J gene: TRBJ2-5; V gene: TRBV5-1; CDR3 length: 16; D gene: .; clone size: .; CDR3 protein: CASSLVGTSVGETQYF; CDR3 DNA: TGCGCCAGCAGCTTGGTCGGGACTTCTGTAGGAGAGACCCAGTACTTC
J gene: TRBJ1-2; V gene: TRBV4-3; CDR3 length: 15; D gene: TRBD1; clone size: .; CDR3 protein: CASSQEGQGRSGYTF; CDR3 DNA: TGCGCCAGCAGCCAAGAGGGACAGGGTCGTAGCGGCTACACCTTC
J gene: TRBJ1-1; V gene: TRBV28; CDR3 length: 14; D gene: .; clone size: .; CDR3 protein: CASSPDSFNTEAFF; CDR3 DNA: TGTGCCAGCAGTCCGGACTCCTTTAACACTGAAGCTTTCTTT
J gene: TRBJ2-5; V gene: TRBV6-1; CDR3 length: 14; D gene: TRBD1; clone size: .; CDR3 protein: CASSVGQRQETQYF; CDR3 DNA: TGTGCCAGCAGTGTGGGACAGAGACAAGAGACCCAGTACTTC
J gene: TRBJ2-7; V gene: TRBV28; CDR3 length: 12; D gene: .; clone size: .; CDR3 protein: CASTAQGHEQYF; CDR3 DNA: TGTGCCAGCACGGCCCAGGGTCACGAGCAGTACTTC
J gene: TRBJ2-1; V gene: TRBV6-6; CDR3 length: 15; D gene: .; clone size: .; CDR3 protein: CASSYGGALDNEQFF; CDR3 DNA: TGTGCCAGCAGTTACGGAGGGGCCCTGGACAATGAGCAGTTCTTC
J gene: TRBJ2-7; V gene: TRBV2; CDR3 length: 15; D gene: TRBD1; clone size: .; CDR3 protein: CASSPETGGSYEQYF; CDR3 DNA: TGTGCCAGCAGTCCAGAAACAGGGGGGTCCTACGAGCAGTACTTC
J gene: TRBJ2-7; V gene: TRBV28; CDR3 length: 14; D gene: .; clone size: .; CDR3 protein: CASKRPGSTYEQYF; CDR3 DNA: TGTGCCAGCAAGAGACCGGGTTCCACCTACGAGCAGTACTTC
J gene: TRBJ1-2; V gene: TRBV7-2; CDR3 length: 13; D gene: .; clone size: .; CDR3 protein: CASSPPGGYGYTF; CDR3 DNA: TGTGCCAGCAGCCCCCCCGGGGGCTATGGCTACACCTTC
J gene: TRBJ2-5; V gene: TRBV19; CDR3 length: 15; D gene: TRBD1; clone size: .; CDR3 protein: CASSPRTGKGETQYF; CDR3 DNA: TGTGCCAGTAGTCCACGGACAGGGAAGGGGGAGACCCAGTACTTC
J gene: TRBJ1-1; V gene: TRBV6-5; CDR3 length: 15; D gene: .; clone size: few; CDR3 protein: CASSYGQIMNTEAFF; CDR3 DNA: TGTGCCAGCAGTTACGGGCAGATCATGAACACTGAAGCTTTCTTT
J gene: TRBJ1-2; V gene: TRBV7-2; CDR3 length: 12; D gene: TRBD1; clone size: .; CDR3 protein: CANSPTGGGYTF; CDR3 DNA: TGTGCCAACAGCCCAACAGGGGGCGGCTACACCTTC
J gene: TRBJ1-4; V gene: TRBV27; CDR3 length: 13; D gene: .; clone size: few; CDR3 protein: CASTTGFMEKLFF; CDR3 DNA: TGTGCCAGCACTACAGGGTTTATGGAAAAACTGTTTTTT
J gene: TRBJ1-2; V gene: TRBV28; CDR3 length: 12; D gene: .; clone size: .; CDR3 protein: CASSHRFFGYTF; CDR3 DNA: TGTGCCAGCAGCCACAGGTTTTTTGGCTACACCTTC
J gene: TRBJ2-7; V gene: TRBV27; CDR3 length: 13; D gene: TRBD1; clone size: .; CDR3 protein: CASSLGDSYEQYF; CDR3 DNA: TGTGCCAGCAGTTTAGGGGACAGCTACGAGCAGTACTTC
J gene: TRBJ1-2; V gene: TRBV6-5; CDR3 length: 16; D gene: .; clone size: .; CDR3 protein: CASSYSMPGGDYGYTF; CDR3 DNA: TGTGCCAGCAGTTACTCGATGCCTGGGGGCGACTATGGCTACACCTTC
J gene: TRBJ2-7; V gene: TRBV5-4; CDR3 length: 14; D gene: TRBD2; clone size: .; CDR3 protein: CASSPPGLAYEQYF; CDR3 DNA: TGTGCCAGCAGCCCACCTGGACTAGCTTACGAGCAGTACTTC
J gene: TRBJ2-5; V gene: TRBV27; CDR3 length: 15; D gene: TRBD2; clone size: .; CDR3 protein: CASRGTSGRQETQYF; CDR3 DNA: TGTGCCAGCAGGGGGACTAGCGGCAGACAAGAGACCCAGTACTTC
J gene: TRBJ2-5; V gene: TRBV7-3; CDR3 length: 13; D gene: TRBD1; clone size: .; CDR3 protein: CASSLGTEETQYF; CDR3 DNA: TGTGCCAGCAGCTTGGGGACAGAAGAGACCCAGTACTTC
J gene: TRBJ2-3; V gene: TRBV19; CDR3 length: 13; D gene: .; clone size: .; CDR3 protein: CASSPTPQGTQYF; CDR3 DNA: TGTGCCAGTAGTCCTACTCCCCAGGGTACGCAGTATTTT
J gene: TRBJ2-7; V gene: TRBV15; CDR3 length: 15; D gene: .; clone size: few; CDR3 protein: CATSRDAQGDYEQYF; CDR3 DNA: TGTGCCACCAGCAGAGATGCACAGGGTGACTACGAGCAGTACTTC
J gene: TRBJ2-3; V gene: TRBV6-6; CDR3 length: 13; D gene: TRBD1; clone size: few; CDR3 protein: CASSPGTADTQYF; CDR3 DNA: TGTGCCAGCAGCCCGGGGACAGCTGATACGCAGTATTTT
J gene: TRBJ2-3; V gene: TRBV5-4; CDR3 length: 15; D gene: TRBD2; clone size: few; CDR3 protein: CASSLSSGYTDTQYF; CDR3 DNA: TGTGCCAGCAGCCTCTCTAGCGGTTACACAGATACGCAGTATTTT
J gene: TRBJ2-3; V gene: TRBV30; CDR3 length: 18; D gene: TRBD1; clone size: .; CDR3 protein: CAWSGGDSLFSSTDTQYF; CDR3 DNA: TGTGCCTGGAGTGGAGGGGACAGCCTCTTTTCTAGCACAGATACGCAGTATTTT
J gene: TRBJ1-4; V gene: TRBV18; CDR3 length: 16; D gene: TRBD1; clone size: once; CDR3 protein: CASSNLGQVDNEKLFF; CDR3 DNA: TGTGCCAGCTCAAACCTCGGACAGGTGGATAATGAAAAACTGTTTTTT
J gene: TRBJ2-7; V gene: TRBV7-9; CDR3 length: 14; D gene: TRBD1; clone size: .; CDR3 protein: CASSLGQARDEQYF; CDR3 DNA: TGTGCCAGCAGCCTCGGACAGGCCCGGGATGAGCAGTACTTC
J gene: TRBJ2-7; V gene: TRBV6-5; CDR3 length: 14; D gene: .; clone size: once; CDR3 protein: CASRPGLASYEQYF; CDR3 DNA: TGTGCCAGCAGACCGGGACTGGCTTCCTACGAGCAGTACTTC
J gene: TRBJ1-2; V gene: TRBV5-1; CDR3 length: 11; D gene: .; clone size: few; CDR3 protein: CASRLEGGYTF; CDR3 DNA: TGCGCCAGCCGCCTAGAAGGTGGCTACACCTTC
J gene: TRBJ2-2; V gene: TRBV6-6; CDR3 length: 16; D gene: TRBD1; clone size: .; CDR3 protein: CASSYRRTGDTGELFF; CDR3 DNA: TGTGCCAGCAGTTACCGGCGGACAGGGGACACCGGGGAGCTGTTTTTT
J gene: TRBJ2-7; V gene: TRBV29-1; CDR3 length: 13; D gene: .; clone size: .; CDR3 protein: CSVRGGLRYEQYF; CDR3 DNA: TGCAGCGTGCGAGGGGGTCTTCGGTACGAGCAGTACTTC
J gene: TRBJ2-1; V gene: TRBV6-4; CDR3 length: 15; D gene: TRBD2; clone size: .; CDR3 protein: CASSDAGAAYNEQFF; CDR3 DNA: TGTGCCAGCAGTGACGCGGGAGCCGCGTACAATGAGCAGTTCTTC
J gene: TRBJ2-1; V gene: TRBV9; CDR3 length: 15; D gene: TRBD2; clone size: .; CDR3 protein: CASSPGGGVTIEQFF; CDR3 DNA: TGTGCCAGCAGCCCGGGGGGGGGCGTCACAATTGAGCAGTTCTTC
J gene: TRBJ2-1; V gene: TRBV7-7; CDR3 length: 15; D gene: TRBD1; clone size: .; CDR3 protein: CASSLGQGVYNEQFF; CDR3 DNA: TGTGCTAGCAGCTTAGGCCAGGGGGTTTACAATGAGCAGTTCTTC
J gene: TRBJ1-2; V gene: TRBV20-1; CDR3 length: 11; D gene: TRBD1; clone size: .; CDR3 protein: CSAGDRDRYTF; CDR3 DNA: TGCAGTGCGGGAGACAGGGATCGCTACACCTTC
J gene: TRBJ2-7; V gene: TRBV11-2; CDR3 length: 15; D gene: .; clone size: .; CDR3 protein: CASSVDSSFAREQYF; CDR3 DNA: TGTGCCAGCAGCGTGGACAGCAGCTTTGCACGCGAGCAGTACTTC